A single sample gave rise to the 15 T cell receptor beta chains below, sequenced in a study of blood T cell repertoires in COVID-19. Repertoires were generated with immunoSEQ multiplex PCR, while TCRdb's copy carries only in-frame clones and drops some. This sample yields more than 85,000 clones, of which around 74% are seen a single time; 6% to 8% belongs to the top ten. Sequencing was performed on peripheral blood. The receptor set was obtained from a woman aged 55-69 years with acute or convalescent COVID-19.

CDR3 amino acids: CASSADPDRGQAFF. The CDR3 region has the DNA TGTGCCAGCAGCGCCGACCCGGACAGGGGGCAAGCTTTCTTT. The gene calls are TRBV9 and TRBJ1-1; 11 positions agree with TRBD1. The J segment lost 9 bases and the V segment lost 3 bases, leaving 7 bases of the junction unmatched. Germline V gene lookup returns CDR1 SGDLS and CDR2 YYNGEE. CDR3 size: 14 residues.

The chain couples TRBV5-8 to TRBJ2-5; weak D call: TRBD2 (6 bases). Germline V gene sequence: CDR1 SGHTS, CDR2 YDEGEE. The V gene lost 6 bases and the J gene lost 6 bases, with 15 bases spanning the gap. The CDR3 has 13 amino acids. This CDR3 reads CASTLGGAQTQYF. The DNA of the CDR3 is TGTGCCAGCACCCTCGGCGGGGCTCAGACCCAGTACTTC.

This rearrangement joins TRBV5-8 to TRBJ1-3; maybe TRBD1 (6 bases). CDR1 and CDR2 from the germline V gene are SGHTS and YDEGEE. V shed 4 bases and J shed 1 base, with 15 bases lying between them. This CDR3 spans 16 amino acids. The CDR3 DNA reads as TGTGCCAGCAGCGATGGGACACGGGCATCTGGAAACACCATATATTTT. Translating gives CASSDGTRASGNTIYF. The complete variable domain, with remaining parts taken from reference TRBV5-8 and TRBJ1-3, reads EAGVTQSPTHLIKTRGQQATLRCSPISGHTSVYWYQQALGLGLQFLLWYDEGEERNRGNFPPRFSGRQFPNYSSELNVNALELEDSALYLCASSDGTRASGNTIYFGEGSWLTVV.

This clone was counted once. The CDR3 bases are TGTGCCAGCAGCTTAGATATAGGCAGGGGGCGTAACACAGATACGCAGTATTTT. Encoded protein: CASSLDIGRGRNTDTQYF. The chain carries TRBV11-2 and TRBJ2-3; 8 bases fit TRBD1. The V gene's germline CDR1 is SGHAT and CDR2 FQNNGV. The CDR3 consists of 18 residues. The trim removed 0 bases at V and 2 bases at J, leaving 10 bases unmatched.

This clone was counted only a few times. The rearrangement joins TRBV7-2 to TRBJ1-5, with D hard to call. V lost 4 bases and J 1 base, leaving 5 bases between the germline ends. Germline-derived CDR1 and CDR2 are SGHTA and FQGNSA. CDR3 length: 13 residues. CDR3 in amino acids: CASSSQSNQPQHF. CDR3 nucleotide sequence: TGTGCCAGCAGCTCCCAAAGCAATCAGCCCCAGCATTTT.

The rearrangement uses TRBV12-3 or TRBV12-4 and TRBJ1-2; D not resolved. Trimming stripped 6 bases from V and 6 bases from J, with 11 bases between. The CDR3 sequence is 12 residues long. Here the CDR3 DNA reads TGTGCCAGCAGCTCCCTTGGCCATGGCTACACCTTC. Translating gives CASSSLGHGYTF.

This chain uses TRBV28 with TRBJ2-7, with D tentatively TRBD1 (5 bases). Germline assignment: CDR1 MDHEN and CDR2 SYDVKM. The CDR3 runs 17 residues. Trimming stripped 10 bases from V and 6 bases from J, with 31 bases between. The CDR3 loop reads CATPGGRGAELGCEQYF. The CDR3 nucleotides are TGTGCCACCCCGGGTGGAAGGGGTGCAGAATTGGGGTGCGAGCAGTACTTC.

The rearrangement joins TRBV5-1 to TRBJ1-4, with 11 bases that match TRBD1. The CDR3 runs 15 residues. Germline CDR1 SGHRS, CDR2 YFSETQ. The ends lost 4 bases at V and 8 bases at J; junction bases unmatched: 7. CDR3 region: CASSRGTGGEEKLFF. CDR3 sequence (DNA): TGCGCCAGCAGCAGGGGGACAGGGGGAGAGGAAAAACTGTTTTTT. Complete variable domain (other parts from reference TRBV5-1 and TRBJ1-4): KAGVTQTPRYLIKTRGQQVTLSCSPISGHRSVSWYQQTPGQGLQFLFEYFSETQRNKGNFPGRFSGRQFSNSRSEMNVSTLELGDSALYLCASSRGTGGEEKLFFGSGTQLSVL.

This chain's CDR3 is CANKTPRGSPLHF. For the CDR3, the DNA is TGTGCCAACAAAACCCCTCGTGGTTCACCCCTCCACTTT. The chain recombines TRBV27 with TRBJ1-6, with unresolved D. The V and J ends lost 10 bases and 9 bases respectively, with 16 bases between them. Germline loops: CDR1 MNHEY, CDR2 SMNVEV (reference sequence). The CDR3 sequence is 13 residues long.

The CDR3 region has the DNA TGCAGTGCTAGTATGAGCGGGGGAAGGGGCTACGAGCAGTACTTC. As protein: CSASMSGGRGYEQYF. The V gene is TRBV20-1, the J gene TRBJ2-7; 8 bases map to TRBD2. Germline-derived CDR1 and CDR2 are DFQATT and SNEGSKA (reference sequence). The CDR3 runs to 15 residues. The V and J ends lost 3 bases and 3 bases, in that order; junction bases with no gene match: 10.

CDR3 bases: TGCGCCAGCAGCCAAGATACTAGGGCGAACTCGAACTATGGCTACACCTTC. It encodes CASSQDTRANSNYGYTF. The chain has TRBV4-3 and TRBJ1-2; D is ambiguous. The CDR3 is 17 residues long. With 0 bases removed from V and 2 bases from J, the gap between germline ends came to 16 bases. Germline CDR1 reads LGHNA; CDR2 reads YSLEER.

This clone was seen only a few times. The chain employs TRBV3-1 (or the pseudogene TRBV3-2) and TRBJ1-5, with a weak D call TRBD1 (6 bases). CDR3 length equals 14 residues. Trimming shortened V by 1 base and J by 7 bases, and 11 bases separated the two germline ends. The germline V gene has CDR1 LGHDT and CDR2 YNNKEL (reference sequence). The CDR3 reads CASSQASRGQPQHF. CDR3 in DNA: TGTGCCAGCAGCCAAGCCTCCAGGGGACAGCCCCAGCATTTT.

This chain links TRBV25-1 with TRBJ1-6; D not resolved. The CDR3 consists of 16 residues. The V gene lost 7 bases and the J gene lost 0 bases, with 13 bases spanning the gap. Germline CDR1 and CDR2: MGHDK and SYGVNS. The CDR3 DNA is TGTGCCAGCACCCCCCCAGGCATCTCCTATAATTCACCCCTCCACTTT. Translating it yields CASTPPGISYNSPLHF.

The chain couples TRBV10-1 to TRBJ1-5; 7 bases match TRBD1. Germline CDR1 WNHNN, CDR2 SYGVQD (reference sequence). The CDR3 length is 14 residues. The junction had 3 bases not matched to a gene; V was cut back by 1 base and J by 6 bases. Here the CDR3 reads CASSEYRGGQPQHF. The CDR3 coding sequence is TGCGCCAGCAGTGAGTACAGGGGAGGTCAGCCCCAGCATTTT.

This clone was seen more than once but under ten times. The chain is built from TRBV9 and TRBJ2-1, with 7 bases identical to TRBD2. CDR3 length: 17 amino acids. The V and J ends lost 4 bases and 0 bases, in that order; junction bases with no gene match: 10. Germline CDR1 SGDLS, CDR2 YYNGEE. The CDR3 spells CASSSRGGVRSYNEQFF. The CDR3 nucleotides are TGTGCCAGCAGCTCCCGGGGAGGGGTACGCTCCTACAATGAGCAGTTCTTC. The full variable domain, with the rest looked up from reference TRBV9 and TRBJ2-1, is DSGVTQTPKHLITATGQRVTLRCSPRSGDLSVYWYQQSLDQGLQFLIQYYNGEERAKGNILERFSAQQFPDLHSELNLSSLELGDSALYFCASSSRGGVRSYNEQFFGPGTRLTVL.